This passage covers 6 T cell receptor beta chains from one sample sequenced in a study of T-cell memory formation after mild COVID-19. TCRdb reanalysed the 5' RACE reads using MiXCR and keeps one entry per CDR3 protein. The data hold fewer than 300,000 distinct CDR3 sequences, with over 15% observed a single time. Input material: PBMCs or a T cell subset sorted from them (not recorded which). The receptors were sampled from a man younger than 35 who had mild COVID-19 (a few samples of this study predate the infection). Cell type and time point are not known.

The rearrangement uses TRBV6-5 and TRBJ1-4; D call uncertain. V was clipped by 8 bases and J by 7 bases, with 8 bases between them. This CDR3 is 11 amino acids long. Germline V CDR1 and CDR2: MNHEY, SVGAGI. Here the CDR3 DNA reads TGTGCCAGCCGCTCAGGTGAAAAACTGTTTTTT. This gives the protein CASRSGEKLFF.

The gene calls are TRBV6-5 and TRBJ1-2, with a tentative D call TRBD1 (6 bases). V dropped 6 bases and J dropped 11 bases, with 16 bases sitting between them. The germline V gene encodes CDR1 MNHEY and CDR2 SVGAGI. The CDR3 spans 12 residues. CDR3 coding DNA: TGTGCCAGCAGCGCGACCGACAGGAGGTACACCTTC. Protein: CASSATDRRYTF.

The chain uses TRBV6-2 or TRBV6-3 and TRBJ2-1, with 8 nucleotides matching TRBD1. Germline CDR1 MNHEY, CDR2 SVGEGT. There are 13 residues in the CDR3. V was pared by 6 bases and J by 10 bases, with 8 bases of the junction left unmatched. CDR3 residues: CASRRTGTGEQFF. The CDR3 region has the DNA TGTGCCAGCAGAAGAACAGGGACAGGCGAGCAGTTCTTC.

This clonotype occurred many times. The V gene is TRBV4-3, the J gene TRBJ2-1; D unresolved. The V gene's germline CDR1 is LGHNA and CDR2 YSLEER. This CDR3 has 14 residues. Between the trimmed V and J ends, which lost 0 bases and 9 bases, there was a span of 12 bases. The CDR3 is CASSQDIPAPEQFF. Written as DNA, the CDR3 is TGCGCCAGCAGCCAAGACATCCCCGCACCTGAGCAGTTCTTC.

This clonotype was counted a few times. V is TRBV4-3 and J is TRBJ2-1, with no clear D. CDR3 length equals 13 residues. V lost 0 bases and J 11 bases, leaving 11 bases between the germline ends. Germline lookup yields CDR1 LGHNA and CDR2 YSLEER. Written as DNA, the CDR3 is TGCGCCAGCAGCCAAGATTCGGCATCCCAGCAGTTCTTC. Translating it yields CASSQDSASQQFF.

This chain joins TRBV25-1 and TRBJ2-5; D not resolved. The V end lost 2 bases, the J end lost 5 bases, and 15 bases lay between the germline ends. The CDR3 totals 15 residues. Per germline, CDR1 MGHDK and CDR2 SYGVNS. The CDR3 DNA follows: TGTGCCAGCAGTGAAGCGACTGGTGGCCGCGAGACCCAGTACTTC. Its protein is CASSEATGGRETQYF.